This T cell receptor beta chain was sequenced during a study of blood T cells in healthy people across ages. Alongside a J-beta primer mix, a sample-barcoded 5' primer served in a second PCR lasting 7 to 11 cycles. TCRdb fed the 5' RACE reads into MiXCR, producing one record per CDR3 protein. The data show some 900,000 distinct CDR3 sequences, 48% seen once. This clonotype has just a few counts. This CDR3 has 15 residues. The germline V gene encodes CDR1 MNHEY and CDR2 SMNVEV (reference sequence). V gave up 2 bases and J gave up 4 bases; unmatched junction bases: 4. Sequences were obtained from blood. V and J are TRBV27 and TRBJ2-1, with 8 bases fitting TRBD1. The sequence derives from a man aged 25 to 40 in good health. CDR3 protein: CASSLTGQAYNEQFF. The CDR3 nucleotides are TGTGCCAGCAGTTTAACGGGACAGGCGTACAATGAGCAGTTCTTC.